A single sample is the source of the 7 T cell receptor beta chains below, sequenced in a study of shared clonotypes between healthy human individuals (TCRdb year 2020). The receptor library was made with the immunoSEQ multiplex PCR assay. In its TCRdb copy, this immuneACCESS table keeps in-frame sequences only and misses some clones. Where compared with another copy, unresolved V genes explain less than half of these, and the others have no known cause. This sample is represented by about 2.4 million clones; 80% to 95% of them were singletons. The ten largest clonotypes hold 0.35% to 0.45% of the sample. The sample comprised naive CD4+ T cells from PBMCs. Per the publication, the cell subset or site label means: CD45RA+ positively selected. The receptors were sampled from a man aged 18-30 years in good health. Some clones in this sample may be carry-over from other donors' samples.

The rearrangement uses TRBV6-1 and TRBJ1-5; TRBD1 might be the D (6 bases). Germline lookup yields CDR1 MNHNS and CDR2 SASEGT. This CDR3 has 13 residues. V was pared by 4 bases and J by 5 bases, with 9 bases between. The chain's CDR3 is CASSGRGDQPQHF. The CDR3 DNA sequence: TGTGCCAGCAGTGGCAGGGGAGATCAGCCCCAGCATTTT.

This clone was observed once. The chain employs TRBV7-9 and TRBJ2-2; tentatively, D is TRBD2 (6 bases). The germline V and J ends were trimmed by 4 bases and 7 bases, with 19 bases remaining between them. From germline, CDR1 is SEHNR and CDR2 FQNEAQ (reference sequence). The CDR3 sequence is 16 residues long. The CDR3 spells CASSSTVPGSGGELFF. The DNA for the CDR3 is TGTGCCAGCAGCTCCACCGTCCCCGGGAGTGGCGGGGAGCTGTTTTTT.

A word on this clone: This specimen includes other DNA sequences encoding the same CDR3. V usage is TRBV7-3 and J usage is TRBJ2-3; 8 nucleotides match TRBD2. The CDR3 is made up of 14 amino acids. V lost 8 bases and J lost 2; bases outside the gene matches: 6. Germline CDR1 is SGHTA and CDR2 is FQGTGA. CDR3 nucleotide sequence: TGTGCCAGCTCACGGGGGGGATCCACAGATACGCAGTATTTT. Protein product: CASSRGGSTDTQYF. The whole variable domain, filled in from reference TRBV7-3 and TRBJ2-3, reads GAGVSQTPSNKVTEKGKYVELRCDPISGHTALYWYRQSLGQGPEFLIYFQGTGAADDSGLPNDRFFAVRPEGSVSTLKIQRTERGDSAVYLCASSRGGSTDTQYFGPGTRLTVL.

The gene calls are TRBV5-8 and TRBJ1-5; D gene ambiguous. This CDR3 has 13 amino acids. Germline CDR1 reads SGHTS; CDR2 reads YDEGEE. Trimming took 2 bases from V and 7 from J, leaving 10 bases between them. CDR3 sequence: CASSFGRTQPQHF. The CDR3 nucleotides are TGTGCCAGCAGCTTCGGACGAACCCAGCCCCAGCATTTT.

This clone was seen just once. V and J are TRBV5-1 and TRBJ2-7, with D perhaps TRBD1 (6 bases). Germline CDR1 and CDR2: SGHRS and YFSETQ. The CDR3 is made up of 14 amino acids. V shed 5 bases and J shed 0 bases, with 12 bases lying between them. DNA of the CDR3: TGCGCCAGCAGACGAACAGGGAGCTCCTACGAGCAGTACTTC. Its translation: CASRRTGSSYEQYF.

In this sample, this clone turned up a few times. The rearrangement uses TRBV5-6 and TRBJ1-2; 9 bases line up with TRBD1. CDR3 length equals 15 residues. With 4 bases clipped from V and 1 base from J, the junction kept 5 bases outside the gene matches. Germline loops: CDR1 SGHDT, CDR2 YYEEEE. DNA for the CDR3: TGTGCCAGCAGCCCGAGGGACAGGGTTAACTATGGCTACACCTTC. This sequence encodes CASSPRDRVNYGYTF.

A few counts support this clone. V gene TRBV7-3 combines with J gene TRBJ1-1, with D perhaps TRBD1 (6 bases). The CDR3 covers 16 residues. V lost 5 bases to trimming and J lost 0 bases, with 16 bases between them. Germline assignment: CDR1 SGHTA and CDR2 FQGTGA. CDR3 sequence reads: CASSPGQLSLNTEAFF. CDR3 nucleotide sequence: TGTGCCAGCAGCCCTGGACAGCTAAGTCTGAACACTGAAGCTTTCTTT.